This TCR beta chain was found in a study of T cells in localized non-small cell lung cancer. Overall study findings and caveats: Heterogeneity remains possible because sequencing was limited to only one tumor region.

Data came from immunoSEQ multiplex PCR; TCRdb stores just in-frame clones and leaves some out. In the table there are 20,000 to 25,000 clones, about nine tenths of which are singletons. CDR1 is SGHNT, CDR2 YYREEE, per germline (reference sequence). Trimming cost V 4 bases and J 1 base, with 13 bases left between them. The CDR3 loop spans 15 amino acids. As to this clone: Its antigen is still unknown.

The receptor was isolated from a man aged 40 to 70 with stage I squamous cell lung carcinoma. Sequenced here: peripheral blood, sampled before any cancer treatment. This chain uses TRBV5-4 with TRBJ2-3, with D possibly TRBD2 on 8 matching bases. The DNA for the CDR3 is TGTGCCAGCAGCCGGGAGGGGGCGGGCACAGATACGCAGTATTTT. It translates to CASSREGAGTDTQYF.